The rows below give T cell receptor beta chains drawn from one sample of a study of OX40 agonist ivuxolimab in advanced cancers. Profiling relied on immunoSEQ multiplex PCR, and the TCRdb table lists in-frame clones only, not all of them. The sample has 50,000 to 75,000 clones, 80% to 90% seen once; the top ten hold over 7.5%. The source material was CD4+ or CD8+ T cells sorted from blood, sampled in a trial of the OX40 agonist ivuxolimab. The receptors originated from an adult with an advanced solid tumor such as melanoma, head and neck, liver or kidney cancer. Both conserved end residues are part of each CDR3. Each record gives: V gene, J gene, CDR3 protein.

>TRBV6-5|TRBJ1-3
CASSPGQGRNTIYF
>TRBV18|TRBJ2-7
CASSPQPISGTPSYEQYF
>TRBV27|TRBJ1-1
CASSSGGSNTEAFF
>TRBV6-4|TRBJ2-5
CASSRSEANQETQYF
>TRBV18|TRBJ1-1
CASSNNVNMNTEAFF
>TRBV4-3|TRBJ2-5
CASSPQAAGETQYF
>TRBV30|TRBJ1-2
CAWSAPTAFNYGYTF
>TRBV7-7|TRBJ2-2
CASSLGEDGELFF
>TRBV7-2|TRBJ1-1
CASSLGDTYTEAFF
>TRBV10-3|TRBJ1-5
CAISESDRGNQPQHF
>TRBV5-1|-
CASSFGTGTPSYEQYF
>TRBV4-3|TRBJ1-6
CASSQDQESYNSPLHF
>TRBV7-2|TRBJ2-1
CASSPQGGTGSSYNEQFF
>TRBV4-3|TRBJ2-7
CASSQDGRYHEQYF
>TRBV12-5|TRBJ2-7
CASGFYNEQYF
>TRBV5-1|TRBJ2-1
CASSSGERDNEQFF
>TRBV5-1|TRBJ2-3
CASSSLAGSTDTQYF
>TRBV19|TRBJ1-1
CASSIESGVSSEAFF
>TRBV10-3|TRBJ2-2
CAISSSSLNTGELFF
>TRBV5-1|TRBJ2-5
CASSPRQGEETQYF
>TRBV1|TRBJ2-5
CTSSHETGASGEETQYF
>TRBV7-9|TRBJ2-1
CASSLVGFDQFF
>TRBV7-2|TRBJ1-1
CASSLELYTEAFF
>TRBV11-1|TRBJ2-5
CASSAPGQETQYF
>TRBV19|TRBJ1-1
CASSMNTEAFF
>TRBV29-1|TRBJ2-7
CSVSLAGAYEQYF
>TRBV7-7|TRBJ2-2
CASSLGAGAGELFF
>TRBV6-5|TRBJ1-2
CASSSRGTGFGYTF
>TRBV10-3|TRBJ2-2
CAISESGGNTGELFF
>TRBV6-5|TRBJ1-3
CASSWDTGNTIYF
>TRBV6-5|TRBJ1-2
CASSYSDRGDYGYTF
>TRBV12-5|TRBJ1-5
CASGSTGPEGNQPQHF
>TRBV7-3|TRBJ1-3
CASSLELSLSSGNTIYF
>TRBV5-1|TRBJ2-5
CASSSDGTKRQETQYF
>TRBV18|TRBJ1-6
CASSRVGTGEPLHF
>TRBV2|TRBJ2-2
CASRQGASTGELFF
>TRBV11-2|TRBJ2-7
CASSPRGDEQYF
>TRBV7-3|TRBJ2-1
CASSLGSGRSNEQFF
>TRBV9|TRBJ1-2
CASSVVGTEEVGHF
>TRBV5-1|TRBJ1-2
CASSLGSNYGYTF
>TRBV10-3|TRBJ1-1
CAISGNSGTEAFF
>TRBV5-1|TRBJ1-2
CASSLETSWQGAYGYTF
>TRBV7-3|TRBJ1-3
CASRPRRSNTIYF